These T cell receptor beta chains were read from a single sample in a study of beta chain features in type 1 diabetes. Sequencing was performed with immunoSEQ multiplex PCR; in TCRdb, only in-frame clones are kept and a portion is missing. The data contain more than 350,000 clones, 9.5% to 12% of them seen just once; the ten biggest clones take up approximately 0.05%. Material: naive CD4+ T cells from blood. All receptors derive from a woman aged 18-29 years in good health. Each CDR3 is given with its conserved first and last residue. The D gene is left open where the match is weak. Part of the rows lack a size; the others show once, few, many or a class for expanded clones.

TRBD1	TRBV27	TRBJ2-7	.	CASSRTGGLDEQYF	TGTGCCAGCAGTCGGACAGGGGGCTTGGACGAGCAGTACTTC
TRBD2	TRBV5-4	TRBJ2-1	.	CASSSTSGEQFF	TGTGCCAGCAGCTCTACTAGCGGTGAGCAGTTCTTC
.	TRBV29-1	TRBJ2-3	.	CSVVDPGRDTQYF	TGCAGCGTTGTAGATCCGGGCAGGGATACGCAGTATTTT
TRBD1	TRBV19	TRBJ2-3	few	CASRGTGTDTQYF	TGTGCCAGTAGGGGGACAGGCACAGATACGCAGTATTTT
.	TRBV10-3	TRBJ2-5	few	CAITSRTWETQYF	TGTGCCATCACCTCCCGGACATGGGAGACCCAGTACTTC
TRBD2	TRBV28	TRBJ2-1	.	CASSLGGGARREQFF	TGTGCCAGCAGTTTGGGCGGGGGGGCCCGACGGGAGCAGTTCTTC
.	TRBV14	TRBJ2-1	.	CASSPGRASSYNEQFF	TGTGCCAGCAGCCCCGGAAGGGCAAGCTCCTACAATGAGCAGTTCTTC
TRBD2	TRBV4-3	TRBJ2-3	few	CASSRRYGLAGNPTDTQYF	TGCGCCAGCAGCCGCCGGTATGGACTAGCGGGGAACCCCACAGATACGCAGTATTTT
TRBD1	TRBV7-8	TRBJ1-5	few	CASSPDRDWDQPQHF	TGTGCCAGCAGCCCCGACAGGGATTGGGATCAGCCCCAGCATTTT
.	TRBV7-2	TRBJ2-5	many	CASAPGPLQETQYF	TGTGCCAGCGCCCCGGGGCCGCTTCAAGAGACCCAGTACTTC
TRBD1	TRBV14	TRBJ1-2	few	CASSDYQGAPGGYTF	TGTGCCAGCAGCGACTACCAGGGGGCCCCGGGAGGCTACACCTTC
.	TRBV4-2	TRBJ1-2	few	CASSQEARNYGYTF	TGTGCCAGCAGCCAAGAGGCCAGGAACTATGGCTACACCTTC
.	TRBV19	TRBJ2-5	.	CASSSAETQYF	TGTGCCAGTAGTTCCGCGGAGACCCAGTACTTC
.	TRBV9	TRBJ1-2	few	CASSAEQLNKNYGYTF	TGTGCCAGCAGCGCCGAGCAGTTGAACAAGAACTATGGCTACACCTTC
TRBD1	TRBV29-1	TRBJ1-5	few	CSAGQGPENQPQHF	TGCAGCGCCGGACAGGGGCCAGAGAATCAGCCCCAGCATTTT
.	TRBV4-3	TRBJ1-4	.	CASSQGGQEFEKLFF	TGCGCCAGCAGCCAAGGTGGTCAGGAATTCGAAAAACTGTTTTTT
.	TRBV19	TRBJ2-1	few	CASSMGGRQFF	TGTGCCAGTAGTATGGGCGGTCGACAGTTCTTC